The present TCR beta chain was sequenced within a study of T cells in Graves' hyperthyroidism and ophthalmopathy. The overall study: Peripheral blood was secured at the point of initial diagnosis, before any treatment. Study-level points and caveats: Most thyroid clonotypes with frequency above 0.001 were detected in blood.

The V gene lost 4 bases and the J gene lost 0 bases, with 10 bases spanning the gap. CDR1 is SEHNR and CDR2 is FQNEAQ in the germline V gene (reference sequence). The CDR3 extends over 16 amino acids. Those patients with uncontrolled infection, other autoimmune disease, pregnancy or lactation were excluded. Diagnosing involved the use of clinical symptoms, serum thyroxine and TRAb, thyroid ultrasound and orbital computed tomography. This clonotype was observed a handful of times. Its antigen is not identified. Researchers took RNA transcripts and amplified the TCR beta CDR3 regions from them. The HTBI set primed first-round TCR CDR3 RT-PCR. TCRdb recomputed calls from the multiplex PCR reads with MiXCR, one row per CDR3 protein. Among 300,000 to 450,000 distinct CDR3 sequences listed, approximately 15% were seen once.

The rearrangement uses TRBV7-9 and TRBJ2-6; D unclear. The TCR originated in a man aged 30 to 39 with Graves' hyperthyroidism that later progressed to Graves' ophthalmopathy. Sequenced sample: blood. The CDR3 nucleotides read TGTGCCAGCAGCTCTACACCCAGCTCTGGGGCCAACGTCCTGACTTTC. The encoded protein is CASSSTPSSGANVLTF.